This record looks at one TCR beta chain sequence and its context. This sample is drawn from a study of blood T cell repertoires in COVID-19. The wider study: Specimens from acute and convalescent COVID-19 originated in the United States, Italy and Spain.

Recruitment covered 20 to 25 US areas and drew participants whose ages spanned about 18 to 100 years. Clinical history reported by participants formed the basis on which cohorts were assigned. Under the authors' procedure: Estimates of nucleated cell counts were drawn from the amplification of reference gene primers. Using immunoSEQ multiplex PCR, the repertoire was profiled, and TCRdb retains in-frame clones only, with some absent. V and J calls and clone size are given by that table; D and trimming were obtained from the DNA. Of approximately 360,000 clones listed, roughly 90% are singletons. The receptor was derived from a woman aged 25 to 39 with acute COVID-19. The material sequenced was PBMCs or T cells enriched from blood (not recorded which).

Here the CDR3 DNA reads TGTGCCAGCAGCGATACAGGGGGGCACACCGGGGAGCTGTTTTTT. Translated, it gives CASSDTGGHTGELFF. This chain connects TRBV5-6 to TRBJ2-2; TRBD1 matches at 8 bases. Unmatched junction bases numbered 5, after V lost 4 bases and J lost 3 bases. In germline, CDR1 is SGHDT, CDR2 YYEEEE. The CDR3 contains 15 residues.